Following are 29 T cell receptor beta chains from one sample sequenced in a study of cytomegalovirus exposure and HLA in healthy donors. This PCR relied on a set of 60 Vbeta primers and 13 Jbeta primers. Using immunoSEQ multiplex PCR, the repertoire was profiled, and TCRdb retains in-frame clones only, with some absent. The sample records approximately 170,000 clones, about 85% being singletons. The specimen was PBMCs. The source is a woman aged 45-65 years in good health and CMV-seropositive.

This chain uses TRBV10-2 with TRBJ2-5, with 8 bases that match TRBD1. The CDR3 consists of 14 residues. V was pared by 6 bases and J by 5 bases, with 8 bases of the junction left unmatched. CDR1 and CDR2 from the germline V gene are WSHSY and SAAADI. CDR3 residues: CASSVQGAGETQYF. CDR3 sequence (DNA): TGCGCCAGCAGCGTTCAGGGGGCTGGGGAGACCCAGTACTTC.

The chain combines TRBV5-1 with TRBJ2-7; TRBD1 matches at 11 bases. Losses at the gene ends were 2 bases for V and 8 bases for J; bases not matched to a gene: 15. This CDR3 is 17 amino acids long. Germline CDR1 SGHRS, CDR2 YFSETQ. DNA for the CDR3: TGCGCCAGCAGCTTCTATCCTCTCGGGACAGGGGGAGAAAAGCAGTACTTC. Protein sequence: CASSFYPLGTGGEKQYF. Filled out from reference TRBV5-1 and TRBJ2-7, the complete variable domain reads KAGVTQTPRYLIKTRGQQVTLSCSPISGHRSVSWYQQTPGQGLQFLFEYFSETQRNKGNFPGRFSGRQFSNSRSEMNVSTLELGDSALYLCASSFYPLGTGGEKQYFGPGTRLTVT.

The chain recombines TRBV5-1 with TRBJ2-3; possibly TRBD2 for D (5 bases). V shed 5 bases and J shed 5 bases, with 15 bases lying between them. The CDR3 totals 14 residues. The germline CDR1 and CDR2 sequences are SGHRS and YFSETQ. The CDR3 protein is CASRGVSRGDTQYF. CDR3 DNA: TGCGCCAGCAGAGGCGTCTCACGGGGAGATACGCAGTATTTT. Filled out from reference TRBV5-1 and TRBJ2-3, the complete variable domain reads KAGVTQTPRYLIKTRGQQVTLSCSPISGHRSVSWYQQTPGQGLQFLFEYFSETQRNKGNFPGRFSGRQFSNSRSEMNVSTLELGDSALYLCASRGVSRGDTQYFGPGTRLTVL.

This chain uses TRBV19 with TRBJ2-7; 7 bases fit TRBD1. The trim removed 5 bases at V and 3 bases at J, leaving 7 bases unmatched. In germline, CDR1 is LNHDA, CDR2 SQIVND (reference sequence). This CDR3 spans 14 amino acids. The CDR3 reads CASSARTGHYEQYF. DNA for the CDR3: TGTGCCAGTAGTGCCCGGACAGGCCACTACGAGCAGTACTTC.

The V gene is TRBV29-1, the J gene TRBJ1-5; tentatively, D is TRBD1 (5 bases). The CDR3 is made up of 13 amino acids. CDR1 and CDR2 from the germline V gene are SQVTM and ANQGSEA. Trimming left V 4 bases short and J 2 bases short, with 9 bases between. The CDR3, as DNA: TGCAGCGTTGGTTCACAGGGCAATCAGCCCCAGCATTTT. Translation gives CSVGSQGNQPQHF.

The CDR3 DNA is TGTGCCAGCAGCCAACAGGGTTTCTACGAGCAGTACTTC. It translates to CASSQQGFYEQYF. The chain combines TRBV4-2 with TRBJ2-7; weak D call: TRBD1 (5 bases). The CDR3 spans 13 residues. Germline V CDR1 and CDR2: LGHNA, YNFKEQ. V was trimmed by 2 bases and J by 3 bases, leaving 8 bases between them.

This clone has just one count. The chain carries TRBV4-1 and TRBJ1-5; 9 bases match TRBD1. CDR1 is MGHRA, CDR2 YSYEKL, per germline. With 3 bases clipped from V and 7 bases from J, the junction kept 13 bases outside the gene matches. The CDR3 length is 17 residues. This CDR3 is CASSHFSTGGSQQPQHF. Written as DNA, the CDR3 is TGCGCCAGCAGCCACTTTTCGACAGGGGGATCTCAACAGCCCCAGCATTTT.

The chain uses TRBV2 and TRBJ1-1; 7 bases map to TRBD1. This CDR3 comprises 15 residues. CDR1 and CDR2 (germline): SNHLY, FYNNEI. J gave up 1 base and V 10 bases, and 12 bases lay outside the gene matches. CDR3 sequence: CAISKRQGGNTEAFF. CDR3 DNA: TGTGCCATAAGCAAAAGACAGGGTGGGAACACTGAAGCTTTCTTT.

V usage is TRBV27 and J usage is TRBJ2-7; D possibly corresponds to TRBD2 (5 bases). In germline, CDR1 is MNHEY, CDR2 SMNVEV (reference sequence). This CDR3 is built from 13 residues. Trimming pared 4 bases from V and 7 bases from J, leaving 14 bases between. For the CDR3, the DNA is TGTGCCAGCAGTTCGACTACCGGTTTGGAGCAGTACTTC. Translating gives CASSSTTGLEQYF.

This rearrangement joins TRBV18 to TRBJ2-1, with 8 nucleotides matching TRBD2. The length of the CDR3 is 14 residues. With V trimmed by 5 bases and J by 3 bases, 3 bases remained unmatched. The V gene's germline CDR1 is KGHSH and CDR2 LQKENI. The CDR3 loop reads CASSVSGVYNEQFF. CDR3 sequence (DNA): TGTGCCAGCTCAGTTAGCGGGGTCTACAATGAGCAGTTCTTC.

The V and J genes are TRBV6-5 and TRBJ2-7, with TRBD1 matching over 8 bases. With V trimmed by 2 bases and J by 9 bases, 9 bases remained unmatched. Germline V lookup: CDR1 MNHEY, CDR2 SVGAGI. This CDR3 has 14 residues. CDR3 coding DNA: TGTGCCAGCAGTTACCTAAAAGACAGGGGCGGGCAGTACTTC. Translated: CASSYLKDRGGQYF.

The chain carries TRBV4-2 and TRBJ1-2; 7 bases align to TRBD1. Germline loops: CDR1 LGHNA, CDR2 YNFKEQ. V lost 0 bases and J lost 0; bases outside the gene matches: 1. The CDR3 consists of 15 residues. DNA of the CDR3: TGTGCCAGCAGCCAAGATGGACAGGCTAACTATGGCTACACCTTC. Translated: CASSQDGQANYGYTF.

V gene TRBV7-3 combines with J gene TRBJ2-3, with 11 bases lining up with TRBD2. The V gene's germline CDR1 is SGHTA and CDR2 FQGTGA. This CDR3 is 14 amino acids long. Losses at the gene ends were 5 bases for V and 6 bases for J; bases not matched to a gene: 4. The CDR3, as DNA: TGTGCCAGCAGCCCACTAGCGGGAGATGATACGCAGTATTTT. Amino acids: CASSPLAGDDTQYF.

The chain's CDR3 is CASRVGTGNTEAFF. DNA for the CDR3: TGTGCCAGCAGGGTGGGGACAGGAAACACTGAAGCTTTCTTT. This rearrangement joins TRBV7-2 to TRBJ1-1; 8 bases agree with TRBD1. J gave up 2 bases and V 6 bases, and 5 bases lay outside the gene matches. Germline V gene lookup returns CDR1 SGHTA and CDR2 FQGNSA. This CDR3 comprises 14 residues.

This chain joins TRBV7-3 and TRBJ2-6; D remains ambiguous. V was pared by 5 bases and J by 0 bases, with 5 bases between. CDR1 SGHTA and CDR2 FQGTGA come from the germline V gene. The CDR3 is 14 amino acids. The CDR3 is CASSPSSGANVLTF. Here the CDR3 DNA reads TGTGCCAGCAGCCCCAGCTCTGGGGCCAACGTCCTGACTTTC.

This chain connects TRBV9 to TRBJ2-5; 7 bases align to TRBD1. CDR3 length: 14 amino acids. From germline, CDR1 is SGDLS and CDR2 YYNGEE. J gave up 3 bases and V 2 bases, and 4 bases lay outside the gene matches. CDR3 region: CASSVTGLEETQYF. CDR3 sequence (DNA): TGTGCCAGCAGCGTGACAGGGTTGGAAGAGACCCAGTACTTC.

This clone was observed a single time. The chain employs TRBV5-1 and TRBJ1-2; TRBD1 aligns across 7 bases. This CDR3 is 16 amino acids long. Germline trimming cut 3 bases from V and 8 bases from J; bases unmatched to any gene: 16. The V gene's germline CDR1 is SGHRS and CDR2 YFSETQ. The CDR3 loop is CASSWDGTAQYGGYTF. Here the CDR3 DNA reads TGCGCCAGCAGCTGGGACGGGACAGCGCAATATGGAGGCTACACCTTC.

This sequence joins TRBV6-4 and TRBJ2-3; 7 nucleotides match TRBD2. The CDR3 extends over 13 amino acids. J lost 7 bases, V lost 10 bases, and 11 bases had no gene match. Germline CDR1 is MRHNA and CDR2 is SNTAGT. The CDR3 DNA sequence: TGTGCCACCAACCCCGGGACTACCTATACGCAGTATTTT. Protein: CATNPGTTYTQYF.

The chain is built from TRBV4-3 and TRBJ2-3, with D unclear. The CDR3 sequence is 14 residues long. The V gene lost 4 bases and the J gene lost 0 bases, with 8 bases spanning the gap. Germline-derived CDR1 and CDR2 are LGHNA and YSLEER. CDR3 loop: CASSRDLSTDTQYF. The CDR3 DNA is TGCGCCAGCAGCCGAGACTTAAGCACAGATACGCAGTATTTT.

The DNA for the CDR3 is TGTGCCTCATCCCTGCAGGGGCCTATGCCTTATGGCTACACCTTC. It yields the protein CASSLQGPMPYGYTF. V and J are TRBV30 and TRBJ1-2; tentative D call: TRBD1 (6 bases). The CDR3 extends over 15 amino acids. V lost 7 bases and J lost 5, with 23 bases in between. Germline loops: CDR1 GTSNPN, CDR2 SVGIG (reference sequence).

J is TRBJ2-2 and V is TRBV7-2; weak D call: TRBD2 (6 bases). CDR1 and CDR2 from the germline V gene are SGHTA and FQGNSA. There are 15 residues in the CDR3. V lost 5 bases and J lost 5, with 15 bases in between. CDR3 amino acids: CASSPSRGLTGELFF. As DNA, the CDR3 is TGTGCCAGCAGCCCCAGCCGGGGGTTAACCGGGGAGCTGTTTTTT.

J is TRBJ2-5 and V is TRBV2; 8 nucleotides align to TRBD1. The germline CDR1 and CDR2 sequences are SNHLY and FYNNEI. CDR3 length: 15 residues. V lost 6 bases to trimming and J lost 3 bases; unmatched junction nucleotides: 9. CDR3 nucleotides: TGTGCCAGCAGGGAGACAGGGGTTTTCGAAGAGACCCAGTACTTC. It specifies CASRETGVFEETQYF.

The chain couples TRBV5-1 to TRBJ1-1; TRBD1 might be the D (6 bases). Trimming pared 2 bases from V and 2 bases from J, leaving 10 bases between. The CDR3 extends over 14 amino acids. Germline loops: CDR1 SGHRS, CDR2 YFSETQ. In DNA form, the CDR3 reads TGCGCCAGCAGCTTTGGGACACCTAACACTGAAGCTTTCTTT. Encoded protein: CASSFGTPNTEAFF.

The chain carries TRBV4-3 and TRBJ1-2, with D tentatively TRBD1 (5 bases). V dropped 0 bases and J dropped 8 bases, with 19 bases sitting between them. Germline V gene lookup returns CDR1 LGHNA and CDR2 YSLEER. The CDR3 has 16 residues. The CDR3 DNA reads as TGCGCCAGCAGCCAAGATAGGTCCCAGGGTCGGAGAGGCTACACCTTC. Translated: CASSQDRSQGRRGYTF.

The V gene is TRBV4-1, the J gene TRBJ1-5; 8 positions agree with TRBD1. V was pared by 3 bases and J by 5 bases, with 6 bases of the junction left unmatched. The CDR3 extends over 15 amino acids. Germline CDR1 is MGHRA and CDR2 is YSYEKL. DNA of the CDR3: TGCGCCAGCAGCCAGGAAAACAGGGGGGATCAGCCCCAGCATTTT. Translation: CASSQENRGDQPQHF.

The genes are TRBV6-1 and TRBJ1-2; D remains unclear. V lost 9 bases and J lost 3, with 11 bases in between. The CDR3 runs 12 residues. Germline assignment: CDR1 MNHNS and CDR2 SASEGT. CDR3 region: CASTGSDYGYTF. CDR3 coding DNA: TGTGCCAGTACCGGGAGTGACTATGGCTACACCTTC.

V is TRBV6-4 and J is TRBJ2-3; 11 bases agree with TRBD2. The trim removed 0 bases at V and 3 bases at J, leaving 5 bases unmatched. The V gene's germline CDR1 is MRHNA and CDR2 SNTAGT. CDR3 length equals 17 residues. The CDR3 DNA is TGTGCCAGCAGTGACTCATGGGCTAGCGGGGGGACAGATACGCAGTATTTT. Amino acid sequence: CASSDSWASGGTDTQYF.

This clone appeared a few times. This rearrangement joins TRBV6-1 to TRBJ2-1, with TRBD2 identical over 14 bases. CDR3 length: 15 residues. Germline assignment: CDR1 MNHNS and CDR2 SASEGT. The J segment lost 7 bases and the V segment lost 7 bases, leaving 6 bases of the junction unmatched. In DNA, the CDR3 is TGTGCCAGCACGCTCGGACTAGCGGGGGGTAATGAGCAGTTCTTC. It codes for CASTLGLAGGNEQFF.

The sample holds a few counts of this clone. This chain connects TRBV11-2 to TRBJ2-1; TRBD2 is a possible D gene (6 bases). The V end lost 7 bases, the J end lost 3 bases, and 19 bases lay between the germline ends. Germline CDR1 is SGHAT and CDR2 is FQNNGV. This CDR3 region has 16 residues. CDR3 protein: CASIRLSGGRYNEQFF. CDR3 nucleotides: TGTGCCAGCATCCGACTTTCCGGAGGGCGCTACAATGAGCAGTTCTTC. Supplemented by reference TRBV11-2 and TRBJ2-1, the full variable domain reads EAGVAQSPRYKIIEKRQSVAFWCNPISGHATLYWYQQILGQGPKLLIQFQNNGVVDDSQLPKDRFSAERLKGVDSTLKIQPAKLEDSAVYLCASIRLSGGRYNEQFFGPGTRLTVL.